The clone carrying this T cell receptor beta chain was counted between two and nine times. RNA transcripts served as the template for amplifying TCR beta CDR3 regions. The HTBI primer set drove a first-round RT-PCR of the TCR CDR3. One entry per CDR3 protein, called by TCRdb with MiXCR from the multiplex PCR reads. The sample yields 550,000 to 600,000 distinct CDR3 sequences, approximately 44% seen once. Researchers barred patients who had uncontrolled infection, other autoimmune disease, pregnancy or lactation. The source of the sample is a study of T cells in Graves' hyperthyroidism and ophthalmopathy. This CDR3 is built from 13 residues. With 3 bases clipped from V and 10 bases from J, the junction kept 6 bases outside the gene matches. CDR1 is SGHVS and CDR2 is FQNEAQ in the germline V gene.

The chain employs TRBV7-8 and TRBJ2-5; 9 bases fit TRBD1. The TCR comes from an adult woman with Graves' disease, either hyperthyroidism or ophthalmopathy (not recorded which). Input material: peripheral blood or thyroid tissue (not recorded which). CDR3 protein: CASSLSGTGIQYF. CDR3 DNA: TGTGCCAGCAGCTTGTCCGGGACAGGGATCCAGTACTTC.